The 2 T cell receptor beta chains given below trace back to one sample, sequenced in a study of T cells expressing NK-cell markers. No DNA is given; TCRdb re-called the 5' RACE reads and lists each CDR3 protein once. This specimen shows roughly 180,000 distinct CDR3 sequences; the ten leading clones hold roughly 21%. Source material: blood T cells: a sorted CD56 or NKG2C T cell subset, CD4+ or CD8+ T cells, or bulk PBMC T cells (not recorded which). These receptors were collected from a man aged 18-75 years in good health.

The genes are TRBV29-1 and TRBJ2-7. CDR3 length equals 13 residues. Germline assignment: CDR1 SQVTM and CDR2 ANQGSEA. The CDR3 is CSVTLWGSYEQYF.

The chain employs TRBV27 and TRBJ2-1; TCRdb proposes TRBD2, but this gene call is untestable without DNA. The CDR3 is 15 residues long. Germline-derived CDR1 and CDR2 are MNHEY and SMNVEV (reference sequence). CDR3 amino acids: CASSLSNLSGGKQFF.